This T cell receptor (beta chain) was sequenced during a study of shared clonotypes between healthy human individuals. The test was conducted at deep level. The data were produced by immunoSEQ multiplex PCR, yet TCRdb's version contains in-frame clones alone and is incomplete. Of around 2.1 million clones listed, more than 85% are singletons. CDR1 and CDR2 from the germline V gene are MNHEY and SMNVEV (reference sequence). The junction had 14 bases not matched to a gene; V was cut back by 1 base and J by 4 bases. The CDR3 has 18 amino acids. CD8 cells classed as naive were CD45RO-negative and positively selected for CCR7, excluding terminally differentiated effector memory CD45RA+ cells.

J is TRBJ2-7 and V is TRBV27, with 9 bases identical to TRBD1. The sequence derives from a man between 18 and 29 years old in good health. Some clones in this sample may be carry-over from other donors' samples. Sequencing used naive CD8+ T cells from PBMCs. The chain's CDR3 is CASSLLVPAGQGFYEQYF. Here the CDR3 DNA reads TGTGCCAGCAGTTTATTAGTTCCGGCCGGACAGGGGTTTTACGAGCAGTACTTC.